Sequencing of this T cell receptor (beta chain) was carried out in a study of CD8+ T cells in alopecia areata. cDNA serving as the sequencing template came from extracted, reverse transcribed RNA. Assay: immunoSEQ multiplex PCR; the TCRdb copy retains only in-frame clones and omits some. Sampling found under 350,000 clones, none seen once. The germline V and J ends were trimmed by 1 base and 0 bases, with 8 bases remaining between them. Germline loops: CDR1 NSQYPW, CDR2 LRSPGD (reference sequence). This CDR3 comprises 15 residues. Sorting relied on CD4, CD8alpha, NKG2D, NKG2ACE and other markers applied to pooled cutaneous lymph node cells. This clone showed up just a few times. Gene names follow the mouse nomenclature. The read falls 4 residues short of the CDR3 end, and the missing part is taken from the germline J gene. Other DNA sequences in this specimen translate into the identical CDR3.

The V gene is TRBV1, the J gene TRBJ2-3; D might be TRBD1 (5 bases). This receptor was identified in a C3H/HeJ mouse with alopecia areata. The strain's MHC haplotype is H2-k. What was sequenced was CD4+ T cells sorted from a lymph node. CDR3 bases read: TGCACCTGCAGTGCAGGGCAGGGCAGTGCAGAA. Protein: CTCSAGQGSAE. The CDR3 in its entirety is CTCSAGQGSAETLYF.